This T cell receptor beta chain was found in a study of blood T cell repertoires in COVID-19. Turning to the study itself: The origin of the acute and convalescent COVID-19 samples was the United States, Italy and Spain. From T cells, B-cell-depleted T cells, or PBMCs came the material, which was cDNA or gDNA.

As handled by the study authors: Reference gene primer amplification yielded estimated nucleated cell counts. Generated by immunoSEQ multiplex PCR, the TCRdb table keeps only in-frame clones and is missing some. The V and J calls and clone size are taken from that table; D and trimming were inferred from the DNA. The sample includes about 210,000 clones, approximately 82% of them seen just once. This CDR3 is 15 amino acids long. With V trimmed by 3 bases and J by 7 bases, 11 bases remained unmatched. The V gene's germline CDR1 is MNHEY and CDR2 SMNVEV (reference sequence). The chain has TRBV27 and TRBJ2-7; 8 bases map to TRBD1. Sequencing input: peripheral blood. This receptor was obtained from a woman aged 35 to 49 with acute or convalescent COVID-19. The CDR3 loop is CASSLAGGPPGEQYF. DNA for the CDR3: TGTGCCAGCAGTTTGGCAGGGGGCCCCCCGGGGGAGCAGTACTTC.